The 10 T cell receptor beta chains presented below share a single source sample, sequenced in a study of cytomegalovirus exposure and HLA in healthy donors. 13 Jbeta primers and 60 Vbeta primers were used for the PCR. Only in-frame clones appear in the TCRdb table, and some are missing; sequencing was by immunoSEQ multiplex PCR. The repertoire holds 150,000 to 200,000 clones, about 84% seen once, with 1.3% in the top ten. Sequencing was performed on PBMCs. These TCRs come from a man aged 45-65 years in good health and CMV-seropositive.

The chain combines TRBV13 with TRBJ2-3; D gene ambiguous. Trimming took 1 base from V and 1 from J, leaving 9 bases between them. The CDR3 is made up of 15 amino acids. The germline CDR1 and CDR2 sequences are PRHDT and FYEKMQ (reference sequence). CDR3 protein: CASSLVGEGTDTQYF. The CDR3 DNA follows: TGTGCCAGCAGCTTAGTAGGCGAGGGCACAGATACGCAGTATTTT. Variable domain in full (rest from reference TRBV13 and TRBJ2-3): AAGVIQSPRHLIKEKRETATLKCYPIPRHDTVYWYQQGPGQDPQFLISFYEKMQSDKGSIPDRFSAQQFSDYHSELNMSSLELGDSALYFCASSLVGEGTDTQYFGPGTRLTVL.

The genes are TRBV2 and TRBJ2-3; 11 bases map to TRBD2. Germline V CDR1 and CDR2: SNHLY, FYNNEI. This CDR3 comprises 17 residues. V lost 0 bases to trimming and J lost 0 bases; unmatched junction nucleotides: 2. The CDR3: CASSEARTSGSTDTQYF. The CDR3 DNA reads TGTGCCAGCAGTGAAGCCAGGACTAGCGGGAGCACAGATACGCAGTATTTT.

This clone was detected only a few times. The gene calls are TRBV7-8 and TRBJ2-5; 12 positions match TRBD2. The J call may be faulty, since TRBJ2-7 better matches the DNA end. The CDR3 consists of 16 residues. Germline V gene lookup returns CDR1 SGHVS and CDR2 FQNEAQ. The chain's CDR3 is CASSPRTSGISYEQYF. The CDR3 DNA reads as TGTGCCAGCAGCCCTCGGACTAGCGGGATCTCCTACGAGCAGTACTTC.

This chain joins TRBV6-5 and TRBJ2-3, with 10 positions matching TRBD2. There are 15 residues in the CDR3. Germline values: CDR1 MNHEY, CDR2 SVGAGI. V lost 8 bases and J lost 5; bases outside the gene matches: 10. The CDR3 region is CASRDSGRSVDTQYF. CDR3 nucleotides: TGTGCCAGCCGGGATAGCGGGAGGTCGGTAGATACGCAGTATTTT.

The chain combines TRBV29-1 with TRBJ1-2, with D maybe TRBD1 (5 bases). The V end lost 5 bases, the J end lost 3 bases, and 13 bases lay between the germline ends. CDR3 size: 13 residues. Germline loops: CDR1 SQVTM, CDR2 ANQGSEA. Here the CDR3 DNA reads TGCAGCGTTCGTCCAGGGCAGGACTATGGCTACACCTTC. Amino acids: CSVRPGQDYGYTF.

The J gene is TRBJ2-1, the V gene TRBV19; 7 bases map to TRBD1. The length of the CDR3 is 13 residues. V shed 5 bases and J 7 bases; nucleotides not matched to a gene: 5. Per the germline V gene, CDR1 is LNHDA and CDR2 is SQIVND (reference sequence). The CDR3 spells CASSVHRGNEQFF. The CDR3 DNA sequence: TGTGCCAGTAGTGTTCACAGGGGAAATGAGCAGTTCTTC.

The V call is TRBV2, the J call TRBJ2-1, with 12 nucleotides matching TRBD2. This CDR3 comprises 16 residues. With V trimmed by 8 bases and J by 0 bases, 5 bases remained unmatched. Per germline, CDR1 SNHLY and CDR2 FYNNEI. The DNA of the CDR3 is TGTGCCAGCCGGGGACTAGCGGGTCGCTCCTACAATGAGCAGTTCTTC. Protein sequence: CASRGLAGRSYNEQFF.

This clone appeared a few times. J is TRBJ2-7 and V is TRBV6-6, with D maybe TRBD2 (6 bases). Trimming cost V 6 bases and J 4 bases, with 13 bases left between them. The CDR3 runs 13 residues. CDR1 MNHNY and CDR2 SVGAGI come from the germline V gene (reference sequence). In DNA form, the CDR3 reads TGTGCCAGCAGCCGGGACTCGAGGTACGAGCAGTACTTC. Protein sequence: CASSRDSRYEQYF.

The chain uses TRBV29-1 and TRBJ1-2; 10 bases fit TRBD1. Trimming at V came to 2 bases and at J to 5 bases, leaving 14 bases not matched to a gene. CDR3 size: 17 residues. Per germline, CDR1 SQVTM and CDR2 ANQGSEA. CDR3 DNA sequence: TGCAGCGTTGAACCCTGGCGCTCCCCGGGACAGGGGTATGGCTACACCTTC. Translation gives CSVEPWRSPGQGYGYTF.

This chain links TRBV19 with TRBJ1-1; 7 bases are shared with TRBD1. Germline V gene data show CDR1 as LNHDA and CDR2 as SQIVND (reference sequence). The CDR3 covers 17 residues. V lost 4 bases to trimming and J lost 5 bases; unmatched junction nucleotides: 16. Written as DNA, the CDR3 is TGTGCCAGTAGTAATTCGCCCCGGGGCAGGGGGAGTACTGAAGCTTTCTTT. Translation gives CASSNSPRGRGSTEAFF. The full variable domain, in which reference TRBV19 and TRBJ1-1 provide the parts outside the CDR3, is DGGITQSPKYLFRKEGQNVTLSCEQNLNHDAMYWYRQDPGQGLRLIYYSQIVNDFQKGDIAEGYSVSREKKESFPLTVTSAQKNPTAFYLCASSNSPRGRGSTEAFFGQGTRLTVV.